Here is one T cell receptor beta chain with its context. The data were taken from a study of blood T cell repertoires in COVID-19. Those enrolled in Seattle joined during active infection and were followed longitudinally afterward. Original methodology: Estimated nucleated cell counts came from reference gene primer amplification. Sequencing used immunoSEQ multiplex PCR; TCRdb keeps in-frame clones, though not all of them. V and J calls and clone size come straight from that table; D and trimming were deduced from the DNA. The sample holds 25,000 to 35,000 clones, approximately 85% seen once. This clonotype originated in a man in his sixties with COVID-19, enrolled during active disease. The specimen was peripheral blood.

CDR3 nucleotides: TGCGCCAGTGGGACTAGCGGGAGAGATACGCAGTATTTT. Translation gives CASGTSGRDTQYF. The V and J genes are TRBV10-2 and TRBJ2-3, with 14 bases that match TRBD2. J was trimmed by 5 bases and V by 9 bases; bases with no gene match: 1. Looked up from germline, CDR1 is WSHSY and CDR2 is SAAADI. The CDR3 is made up of 13 amino acids.